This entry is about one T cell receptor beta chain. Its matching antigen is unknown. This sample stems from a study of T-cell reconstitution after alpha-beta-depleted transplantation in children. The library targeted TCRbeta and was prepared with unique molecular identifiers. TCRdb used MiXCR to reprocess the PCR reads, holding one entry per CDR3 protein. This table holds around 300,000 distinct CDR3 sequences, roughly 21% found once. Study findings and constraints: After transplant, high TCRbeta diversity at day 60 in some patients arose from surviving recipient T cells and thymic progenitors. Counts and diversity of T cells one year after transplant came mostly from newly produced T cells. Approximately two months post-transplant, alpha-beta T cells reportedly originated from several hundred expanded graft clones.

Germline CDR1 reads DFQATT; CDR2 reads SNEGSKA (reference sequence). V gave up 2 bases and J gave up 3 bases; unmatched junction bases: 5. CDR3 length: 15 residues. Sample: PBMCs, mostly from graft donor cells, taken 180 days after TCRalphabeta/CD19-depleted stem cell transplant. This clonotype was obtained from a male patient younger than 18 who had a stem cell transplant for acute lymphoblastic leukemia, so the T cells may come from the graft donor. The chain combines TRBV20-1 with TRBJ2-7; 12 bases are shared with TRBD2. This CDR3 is CSARLAGGPSYEQYF. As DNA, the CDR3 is TGCAGTGCTAGACTAGCGGGAGGGCCTAGCTACGAGCAGTACTTC.